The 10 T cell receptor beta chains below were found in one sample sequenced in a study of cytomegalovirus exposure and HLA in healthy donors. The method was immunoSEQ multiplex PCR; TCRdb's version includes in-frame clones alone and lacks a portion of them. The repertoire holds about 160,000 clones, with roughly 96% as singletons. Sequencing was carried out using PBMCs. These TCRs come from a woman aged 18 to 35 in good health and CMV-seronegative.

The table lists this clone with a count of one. CDR3 residues: CASSDRGRTTYEQYF. The CDR3 coding sequence is TGTGCCAGCAGTGACAGGGGCCGAACTACCTACGAGCAGTACTTC. The chain recombines TRBV2 with TRBJ2-7; possible D gene TRBD1, 6 bases. The V end was cut by 3 bases, the J end by 2 bases, with 14 bases between. Looked up from germline, CDR1 is SNHLY and CDR2 is FYNNEI. This CDR3 spans 15 amino acids.

The CDR3 sequence: CASSDRSDEQFF. The CDR3 DNA reads as TGTGCCAGCAGCGACAGGAGCGATGAGCAGTTCTTC. The genes are TRBV7-6 and TRBJ2-1, with a possible D match to TRBD1 (6 bases). This CDR3 is 12 amino acids long. Germline CDR1 and CDR2: SGHVS and FNYEAQ. Trimming took off 5 bases at V and 8 bases at J, with 10 bases between the two ends.

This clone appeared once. CDR3 region: CASSTDRHQPQHF. The DNA for the CDR3 is TGTGCCAGCAGCACGGACAGGCATCAGCCCCAGCATTTT. The chain couples TRBV5-4 to TRBJ1-5; 7 bases map to TRBD1. The CDR3 has 13 residues. V shed 4 bases, J shed 5 bases, and the junction held 3 bases outside the gene matches. The germline V gene has CDR1 SGHNT and CDR2 YYREEE (reference sequence).

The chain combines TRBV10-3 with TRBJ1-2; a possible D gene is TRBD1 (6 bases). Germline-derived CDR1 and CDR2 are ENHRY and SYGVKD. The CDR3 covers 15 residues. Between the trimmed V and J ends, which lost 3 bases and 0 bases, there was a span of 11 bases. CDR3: CAISDSDRANYGYTF. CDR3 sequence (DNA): TGTGCCATCAGTGACTCGGACAGAGCTAACTATGGCTACACCTTC.

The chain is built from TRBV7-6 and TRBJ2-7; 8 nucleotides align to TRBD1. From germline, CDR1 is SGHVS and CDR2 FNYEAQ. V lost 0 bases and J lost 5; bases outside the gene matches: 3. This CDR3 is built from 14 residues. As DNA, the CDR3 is TGTGCCAGCAGCTTAGCCGACAGGGGCGACGAGCAGTACTTC. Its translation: CASSLADRGDEQYF. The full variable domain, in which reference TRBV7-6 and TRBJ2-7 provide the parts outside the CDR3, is GAGVSQSPRYKVTKRGQDVALRCDPISGHVSLYWYRQALGQGPEFLTYFNYEAQQDKSGLPNDRFSAERPEGSISTLTIQRTEQRDSAMYRCASSLADRGDEQYFGPGTRLTVT.

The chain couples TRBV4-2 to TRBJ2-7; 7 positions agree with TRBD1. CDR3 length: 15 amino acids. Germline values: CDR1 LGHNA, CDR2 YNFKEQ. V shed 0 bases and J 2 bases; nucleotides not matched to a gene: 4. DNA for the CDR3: TGTGCCAGCAGCCAAGAGAGGACAGGAACCTACGAGCAGTACTTC. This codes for CASSQERTGTYEQYF.

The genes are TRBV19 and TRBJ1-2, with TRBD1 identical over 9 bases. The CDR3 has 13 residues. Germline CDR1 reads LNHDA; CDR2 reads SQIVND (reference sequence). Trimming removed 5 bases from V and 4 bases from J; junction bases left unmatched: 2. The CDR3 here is CASSPGQGYGYTF. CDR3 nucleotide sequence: TGTGCCAGTAGTCCGGGACAGGGCTATGGCTACACCTTC. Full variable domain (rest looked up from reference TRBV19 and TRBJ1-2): DGGITQSPKYLFRKEGQNVTLSCEQNLNHDAMYWYRQDPGQGLRLIYYSQIVNDFQKGDIAEGYSVSREKKESFPLTVTSAQKNPTAFYLCASSPGQGYGYTFGSGTRLTVV.

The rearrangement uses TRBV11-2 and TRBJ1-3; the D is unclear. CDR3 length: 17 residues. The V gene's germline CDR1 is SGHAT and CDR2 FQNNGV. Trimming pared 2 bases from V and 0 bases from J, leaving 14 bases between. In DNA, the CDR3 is TGTGCCAGCAGCTTATTTTCTCCCGGGAACTCTGGAAACACCATATATTTT. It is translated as CASSLFSPGNSGNTIYF.

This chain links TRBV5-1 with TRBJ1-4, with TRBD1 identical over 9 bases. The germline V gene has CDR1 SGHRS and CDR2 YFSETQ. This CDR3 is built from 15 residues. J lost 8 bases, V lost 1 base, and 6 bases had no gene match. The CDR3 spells CASSLSWTGVEKLFF. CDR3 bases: TGCGCCAGCAGCTTGAGTTGGACAGGGGTAGAAAAACTGTTTTTT. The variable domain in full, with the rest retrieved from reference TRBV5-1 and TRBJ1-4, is KAGVTQTPRYLIKTRGQQVTLSCSPISGHRSVSWYQQTPGQGLQFLFEYFSETQRNKGNFPGRFSGRQFSNSRSEMNVSTLELGDSALYLCASSLSWTGVEKLFFGSGTQLSVL.

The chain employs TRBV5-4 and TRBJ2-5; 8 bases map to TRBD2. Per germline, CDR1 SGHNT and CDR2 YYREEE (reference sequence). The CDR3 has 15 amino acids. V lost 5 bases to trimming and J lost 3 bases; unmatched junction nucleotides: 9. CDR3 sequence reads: CASSPGGPLKETQYF. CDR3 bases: TGTGCCAGCAGTCCGGGGGGGCCTCTTAAAGAGACCCAGTACTTC. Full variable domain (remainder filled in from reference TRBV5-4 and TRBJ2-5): ETGVTQSPTHLIKTRGQQVTLRCSSQSGHNTVSWYQQALGQGPQFIFQYYREEENGRGNFPPRFSGLQFPNYSSELNVNALELDDSALYLCASSPGGPLKETQYFGPGTRLLVL.